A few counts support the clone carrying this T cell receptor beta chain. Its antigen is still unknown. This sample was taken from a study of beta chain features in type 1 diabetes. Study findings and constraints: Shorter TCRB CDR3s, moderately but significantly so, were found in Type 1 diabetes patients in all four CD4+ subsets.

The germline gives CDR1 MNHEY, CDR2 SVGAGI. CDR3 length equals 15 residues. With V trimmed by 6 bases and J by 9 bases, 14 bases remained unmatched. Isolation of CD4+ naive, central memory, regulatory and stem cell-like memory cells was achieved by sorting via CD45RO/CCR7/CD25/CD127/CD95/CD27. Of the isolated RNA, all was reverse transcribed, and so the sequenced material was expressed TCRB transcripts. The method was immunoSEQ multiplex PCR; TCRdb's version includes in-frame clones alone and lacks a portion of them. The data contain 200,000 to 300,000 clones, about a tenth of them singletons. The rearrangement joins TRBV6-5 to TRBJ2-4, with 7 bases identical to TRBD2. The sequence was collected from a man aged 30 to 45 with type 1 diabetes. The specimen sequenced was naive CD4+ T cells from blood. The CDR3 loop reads CASRSGASGPGIQYF. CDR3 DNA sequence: TGTGCCAGCAGGTCCGGGGCTAGCGGTCCGGGCATTCAGTACTTC.